The next 20 T cell receptor beta chains were all read from a single sample in a study of regulatory T cells in long-lasting Graves disease. The authors built TCR beta libraries using iRepertoire HTBI primers and Arm-PCR of CDR3 regions. TCRdb used MiXCR to reprocess the multiplex PCR reads, holding one entry per CDR3 protein. This table has over 300,000 distinct CDR3 sequences, 15% appearing once. Time point in this sample: newly diagnosed GD, antithyroid drugs for less than 3 months. PBMC-extracted RNA yielded the TCR library. The sample consisted of peripheral blood mononuclear cells (PBMCs), taken at new diagnosis, from a patient treated with antithyroid drugs. The receptor set was obtained from a female donor with Graves disease.

The rearrangement links TRBV27 to TRBJ1-2; 7 nucleotides match TRBD1. The germline CDR1 and CDR2 sequences are MNHEY and SMNVEV (reference sequence). J was trimmed by 4 bases and V by 2 bases; bases with no gene match: 13. The CDR3 runs to 17 residues. CDR3 sequence (DNA): TGTGCCAGCAGTTTAAGTCCCGGGACAGCGACCTTCTATGGCTACACCTTC. Its protein is CASSLSPGTATFYGYTF.

This clonotype was picked up many times. This chain joins TRBV30 and TRBJ2-4; D not resolved. Germline CDR1 GTSNPN, CDR2 SVGIG (reference sequence). CDR3 size: 16 residues. V lost 2 bases and J 0 bases, leaving 14 bases between the germline ends. CDR3 residues: CAWSSVQTLAKNIQYF. The CDR3 DNA reads as TGTGCCTGGAGTTCCGTACAGACCCTAGCCAAAAACATTCAGTACTTC.

This clonotype was picked up many times. The CDR3 nucleotides read TGTGCCAGCAAGAGCGCTAGCGGTGAGCAGTTCTTC. Translating gives CASKSASGEQFF. The chain has TRBV7-2 and TRBJ2-1, with 7 bases aligning to TRBD2. V was pared by 7 bases and J by 9 bases, with 6 bases of the junction left unmatched. Germline V gene data show CDR1 as SGHTA and CDR2 as FQGNSA. The length of the CDR3 is 12 residues.

This clonotype was observed a few times. Without the conserved terminal phenylalanine or tryptophan, this CDR3 likely stems from a read error. The chain has TRBV9 and TRBJ1-1; the D gene is possibly TRBD1 (5 bases). The germline V gene encodes CDR1 SGDLS and CDR2 YYNGEE. V gave up 0 bases and J gave up 11 bases, with 17 bases separating them. This CDR3 is built from 14 residues. The CDR3 coding sequence is TGTGCCAGCAGCGTAGGAGGGCAGACAGAGATGGCTTTCCTT. Translating it yields CASSVGGQTEMAFL.

This clonotype occurred a few times. The chain is built from TRBV12-3 or TRBV12-4 and TRBJ2-7, with 7 bases aligning to TRBD1. This CDR3 has 19 residues. Losses at the gene ends were 6 bases for V and 0 bases for J; bases not matched to a gene: 20. The CDR3 sequence: CASSPNPGQFIGSSYEQYF. The CDR3 DNA reads TGTGCCAGCAGCCCCAATCCGGGACAGTTTATTGGGAGCTCCTACGAGCAGTACTTC.

This clonotype was found a few times. The V gene is TRBV12-3 or TRBV12-4, the J gene TRBJ1-2; perhaps TRBD1 as D (5 bases). The CDR3 is 15 amino acids. Trimming removed 5 bases at V and 5 bases at J, with 18 bases between. The CDR3 nucleotides are TGTGCCAGCAGTCCAACGCCCGGGACCCCGTATGGCTACACCTTC. This gives the protein CASSPTPGTPYGYTF.

This clonotype has ten or more counts. This chain links TRBV12-3 or TRBV12-4 with TRBJ2-7; a weak D match, TRBD2 (6 bases). CDR3 size: 15 residues. Between the trimmed V and J ends, which lost 3 bases and 7 bases, there was a span of 19 bases. The CDR3 loop is CASSFDSRGVGEQYF. CDR3 DNA sequence: TGTGCCAGCAGTTTTGATTCGCGGGGCGTAGGGGAGCAGTACTTC.

The V call is TRBV12-3 or TRBV12-4, the J call TRBJ2-5, with D uncertain. The CDR3 runs 13 residues. V was cut by 0 bases and J by 1 base, with 3 bases left in between. The CDR3: CASSLASQETQYF. CDR3 nucleotides: TGTGCCAGCAGTTTAGCGAGCCAAGAGACCCAGTACTTC.

The chain combines TRBV2 with TRBJ2-7; possibly TRBD2 for D (5 bases). This CDR3 is built from 13 residues. V was clipped by 7 bases and J by 6 bases, with 16 bases between them. CDR1 and CDR2 from the germline V gene are SNHLY and FYNNEI. This CDR3 is CASNDVGSPEQYF. Written as DNA, the CDR3 is TGTGCCAGCAACGACGTGGGGAGTCCCGAGCAGTACTTC.

The chain has TRBV29-1 and TRBJ2-5; D assignment may be TRBD1 or TRBD2 (6 bases each). CDR1 is SQVTM and CDR2 is ANQGSEA in the germline V gene. The V gene lost 7 bases and the J gene lost 3 bases, with 21 bases spanning the gap. The length of the CDR3 is 15 residues. Here the CDR3 reads CSAYGGTAREETQYF. CDR3 coding DNA: TGCAGCGCCTACGGGGGCACAGCCCGAGAAGAGACCCAGTACTTC.

The chain carries TRBV14 and TRBJ2-2; 9 positions match TRBD1. Losses at the gene ends were 2 bases for V and 11 bases for J; bases not matched to a gene: 12. The CDR3 runs 16 residues. Germline V lookup: CDR1 SGHDN, CDR2 FVKESK. In DNA, the CDR3 is TGTGCCAGCAGCCAAACTGGCGGGACAGGGAACCATGAGCTGTTTTTT. It yields the protein CASSQTGGTGNHELFF.

This clonotype was found many times. The chain links TRBV6-9 to TRBJ1-4; D is ambiguous. CDR1 is MNHGY, CDR2 SVAAGI, per germline. Between the trimmed V and J ends, which lost 3 bases and 0 bases, there was a span of 17 bases. This CDR3 is built from 18 residues. The CDR3 region is CASSYRSQASATNEKLFF. The CDR3 coding sequence is TGTGCCAGCAGTTACCGTTCCCAGGCCTCCGCAACTAATGAAAAACTGTTTTTT.

This clonotype was counted at least ten times. The CDR3 spells CSAMTSGTSTDTQYF. As DNA, the CDR3 is TGCAGTGCCATGACTAGCGGGACTAGCACAGATACGCAGTATTTT. The rearrangement uses TRBV20-1 and TRBJ2-3, with TRBD2 matching 11 bases. V was pared by 6 bases and J by 0 bases, with 5 bases of the junction left unmatched. This CDR3 region has 15 residues. Germline V gene data show CDR1 as DFQATT and CDR2 as SNEGSKA (reference sequence).

This clonotype was found a few times. The rearrangement uses TRBV5-1 and TRBJ1-3; no clear D. Germline V gene sequence: CDR1 SGHRS, CDR2 YFSETQ. The CDR3 sequence is 15 residues long. Between the trimmed V and J ends, which lost 2 bases and 2 bases, there was a span of 11 bases. CDR3 DNA: TGCGCCAGCAGCTTCAGCGGGCCTCCTGGAAACACCATATATTTT. Encoded protein: CASSFSGPPGNTIYF.

This clonotype has a count of ten or more. The chain carries TRBV20-1 and TRBJ2-5; TRBD2 might be the D (6 bases). The germline V gene encodes CDR1 DFQATT and CDR2 SNEGSKA (reference sequence). The CDR3 has 14 amino acids. V was cut by 2 bases and J by 7 bases, with 17 bases left in between. The DNA of the CDR3 is TGCAGTGCTAGACCCACTCATATGGGGGGGACCCAGTACTTC. Translating it yields CSARPTHMGGTQYF.

This clonotype has a handful of counts. V usage is TRBV5-1 and J usage is TRBJ2-2; tentative D call: TRBD2 (5 bases). CDR1 is SGHRS, CDR2 YFSETQ, per germline. Between the trimmed V and J ends, which lost 5 bases and 8 bases, there was a span of 19 bases. This CDR3 has 15 amino acids. The CDR3 DNA follows: TGCGCCAGCAGAACACGGGCCTCGGAGGTTGGGGAGCTGTTTTTT. Amino acid sequence: CASRTRASEVGELFF. The entire variable domain, with the rest obtained from reference TRBV5-1 and TRBJ2-2, is as follows: KAGVTQTPRYLIKTRGQQVTLSCSPISGHRSVSWYQQTPGQGLQFLFEYFSETQRNKGNFPGRFSGRQFSNSRSEMNVSTLELGDSALYLCASRTRASEVGELFFGEGSRLTVL.

Concerning this clonotype: A junction end diverges from the germline sequence, so it may reflect a read error. The gene calls are TRBV12-3 or TRBV12-4 and TRBJ1-1; D ambiguous. This CDR3 region has 15 residues. CDR3 region: CACSPNSGMNTEAFF. The CDR3 DNA reads TGTGCCTGCAGCCCGAATTCGGGGATGAACACTGAAGCTTTCTTT.

With respect to this clonotype: The junction and the germline gene differ at one end; a read error may be behind it. V usage is TRBV2 and J usage is TRBJ2-7, with D uncertain. The CDR3 is 13 residues long. From germline, CDR1 is SNHLY and CDR2 FYNNEI. The CDR3 sequence is CASTGRSSYGQYF. DNA for the CDR3: TGTGCCAGCACTGGCAGGAGCTCCTACGGGCAGTACTTC.

This clonotype was observed many times. The J gene is TRBJ2-3, the V gene TRBV6-1, with TRBD2 matching over 11 bases. After removal of 5 bases from V and 2 bases from J, the junction contained 12 bases not matched to a gene. CDR1 MNHNS and CDR2 SASEGT come from the germline V gene. The CDR3 runs to 18 residues. For the CDR3, the DNA is TGTGCCAGCAGTCAACACACCGGGACTAGCGGACCCACAGATACGCAGTATTTT. Translation gives CASSQHTGTSGPTDTQYF.

The CDR3 here is CASGDWVPATNEKLFF. CDR3 bases: TGTGCCAGCGGCGACTGGGTGCCTGCAACTAATGAAAAACTGTTTTTT. The rearrangement uses TRBV5-5 and TRBJ1-4; D not resolved. This CDR3 has 16 amino acids. In germline, CDR1 is SGHKS, CDR2 YYEKEE (reference sequence). V gave up 7 bases and J gave up 0 bases, with 16 bases separating them.